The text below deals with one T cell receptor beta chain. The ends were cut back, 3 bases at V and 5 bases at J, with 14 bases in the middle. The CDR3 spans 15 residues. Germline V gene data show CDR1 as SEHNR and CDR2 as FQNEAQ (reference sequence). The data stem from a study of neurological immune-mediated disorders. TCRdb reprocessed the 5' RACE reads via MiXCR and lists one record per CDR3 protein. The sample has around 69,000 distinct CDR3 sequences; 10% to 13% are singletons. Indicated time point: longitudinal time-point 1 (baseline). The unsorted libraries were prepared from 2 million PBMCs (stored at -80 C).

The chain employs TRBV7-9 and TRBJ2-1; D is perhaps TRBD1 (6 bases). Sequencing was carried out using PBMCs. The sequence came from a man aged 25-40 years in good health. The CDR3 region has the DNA TGTGCCAGCAGCTTTCCCAGGGGTGGCAACAATGAGCAGTTCTTC. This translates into CASSFPRGGNNEQFF.